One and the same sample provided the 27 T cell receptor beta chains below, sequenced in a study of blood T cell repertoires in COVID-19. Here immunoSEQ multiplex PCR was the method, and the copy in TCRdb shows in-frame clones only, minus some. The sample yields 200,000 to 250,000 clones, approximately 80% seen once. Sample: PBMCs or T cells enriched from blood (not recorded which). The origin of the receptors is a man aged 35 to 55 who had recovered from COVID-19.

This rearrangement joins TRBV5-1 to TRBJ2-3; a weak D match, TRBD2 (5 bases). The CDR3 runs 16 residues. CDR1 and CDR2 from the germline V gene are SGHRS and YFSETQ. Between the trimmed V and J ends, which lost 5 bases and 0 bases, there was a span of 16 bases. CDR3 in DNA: TGCGCCAGCAGTCGACCTAGCTCCCTAAGCACAGATACGCAGTATTTT. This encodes CASSRPSSLSTDTQYF.

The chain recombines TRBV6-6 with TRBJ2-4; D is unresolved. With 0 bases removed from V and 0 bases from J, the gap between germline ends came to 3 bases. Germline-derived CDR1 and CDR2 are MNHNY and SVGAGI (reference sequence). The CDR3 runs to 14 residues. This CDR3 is CASSYSLAKNIQYF. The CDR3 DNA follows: TGTGCCAGCAGTTACTCCCTAGCCAAAAACATTCAGTACTTC.

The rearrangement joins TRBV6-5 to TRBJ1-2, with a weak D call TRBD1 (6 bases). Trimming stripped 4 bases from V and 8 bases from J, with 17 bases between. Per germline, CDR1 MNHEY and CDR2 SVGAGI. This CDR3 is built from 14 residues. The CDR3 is CASSSSQGFEGYTF. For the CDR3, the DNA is TGTGCCAGCAGTTCCTCACAGGGATTTGAGGGCTACACCTTC.

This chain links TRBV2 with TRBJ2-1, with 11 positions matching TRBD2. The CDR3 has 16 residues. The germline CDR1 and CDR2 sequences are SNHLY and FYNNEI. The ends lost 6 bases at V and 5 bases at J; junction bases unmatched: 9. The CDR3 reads CASSVFGTSGNNEQFF. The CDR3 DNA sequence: TGTGCCAGCAGCGTATTCGGGACTAGCGGAAACAATGAGCAGTTCTTC.

The CDR3: CAIRGGELSSYEQYF. In nucleotides, the CDR3 is TGTGCCATCAGGGGGGGGGAGTTAAGTTCTTACGAGCAGTACTTC. This chain connects TRBV10-3 to TRBJ2-7; 7 bases align to TRBD2. The CDR3 extends over 15 amino acids. V lost 6 bases, J lost 4 bases, and 12 bases stayed unmatched. CDR1 and CDR2 from the germline V gene are ENHRY and SYGVKD.

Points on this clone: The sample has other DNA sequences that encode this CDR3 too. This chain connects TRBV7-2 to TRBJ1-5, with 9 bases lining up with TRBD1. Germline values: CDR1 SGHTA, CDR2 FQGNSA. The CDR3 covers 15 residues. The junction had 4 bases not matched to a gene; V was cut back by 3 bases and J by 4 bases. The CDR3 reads CASSLGTGKNQPQHF. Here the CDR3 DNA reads TGTGCCAGCAGCTTGGGGACAGGGAAAAATCAGCCCCAGCATTTT.

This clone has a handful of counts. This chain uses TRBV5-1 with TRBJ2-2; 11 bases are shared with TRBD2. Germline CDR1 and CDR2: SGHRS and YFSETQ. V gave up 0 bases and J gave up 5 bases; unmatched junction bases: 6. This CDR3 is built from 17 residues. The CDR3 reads CASSLELAGGRTGELFF. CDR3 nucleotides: TGCGCCAGCAGCTTGGAATTAGCGGGAGGGCGTACCGGGGAGCTGTTTTTT.

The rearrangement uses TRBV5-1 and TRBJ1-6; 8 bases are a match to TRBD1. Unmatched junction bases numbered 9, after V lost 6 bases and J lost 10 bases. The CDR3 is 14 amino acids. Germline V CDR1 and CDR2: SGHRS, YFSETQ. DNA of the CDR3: TGCGCCAGCACCGAACAGGGGGTAGACTCACCCCTCCACTTT. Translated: CASTEQGVDSPLHF.

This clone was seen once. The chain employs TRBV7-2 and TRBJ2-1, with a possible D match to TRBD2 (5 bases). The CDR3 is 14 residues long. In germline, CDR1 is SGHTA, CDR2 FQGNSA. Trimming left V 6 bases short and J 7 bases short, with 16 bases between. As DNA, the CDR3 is TGTGCCAGCAGTATAACGCGGGTCGGGAATGAGCAGTTCTTC. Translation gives CASSITRVGNEQFF. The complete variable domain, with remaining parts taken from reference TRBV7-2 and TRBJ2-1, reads GAGVSQSPSNKVTEKGKDVELRCDPISGHTALYWYRQSLGQGLEFLIYFQGNSAPDKSGLPSDRFSAERTGGSVSTLTIQRTQQEDSAVYLCASSITRVGNEQFFGPGTRLTVL.

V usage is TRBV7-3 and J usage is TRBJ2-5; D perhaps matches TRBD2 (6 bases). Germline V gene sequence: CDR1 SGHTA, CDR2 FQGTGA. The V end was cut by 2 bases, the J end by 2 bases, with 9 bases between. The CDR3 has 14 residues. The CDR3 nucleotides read TGTGCCAGCAGCTTAGCCGGGGGACAAGAGACCCAGTACTTC. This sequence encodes CASSLAGGQETQYF. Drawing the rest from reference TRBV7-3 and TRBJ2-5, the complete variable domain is GAGVSQTPSNKVTEKGKYVELRCDPISGHTALYWYRQSLGQGPEFLIYFQGTGAADDSGLPNDRFFAVRPEGSVSTLKIQRTERGDSAVYLCASSLAGGQETQYFGPGTRLLVL.

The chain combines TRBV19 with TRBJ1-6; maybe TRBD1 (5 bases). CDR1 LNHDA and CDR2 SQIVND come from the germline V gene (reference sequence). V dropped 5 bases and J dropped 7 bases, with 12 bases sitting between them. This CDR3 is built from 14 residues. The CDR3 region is CASSRQGSNSPLHF. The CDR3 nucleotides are TGTGCCAGTAGTCGGCAGGGATCCAATTCACCCCTCCACTTT.

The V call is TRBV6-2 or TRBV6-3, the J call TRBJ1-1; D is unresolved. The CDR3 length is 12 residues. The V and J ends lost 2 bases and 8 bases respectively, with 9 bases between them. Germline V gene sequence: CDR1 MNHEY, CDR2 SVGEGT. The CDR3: CASSYTDGEAFF. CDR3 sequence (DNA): TGTGCCAGCAGTTACACCGACGGGGAAGCTTTCTTT.

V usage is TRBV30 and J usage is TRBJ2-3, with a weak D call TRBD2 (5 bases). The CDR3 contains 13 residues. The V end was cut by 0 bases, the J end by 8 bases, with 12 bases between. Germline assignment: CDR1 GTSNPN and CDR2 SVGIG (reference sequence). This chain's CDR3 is CAWSVKGSGTQYF. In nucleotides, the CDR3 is TGTGCCTGGAGTGTAAAGGGAAGCGGTACGCAGTATTTT.

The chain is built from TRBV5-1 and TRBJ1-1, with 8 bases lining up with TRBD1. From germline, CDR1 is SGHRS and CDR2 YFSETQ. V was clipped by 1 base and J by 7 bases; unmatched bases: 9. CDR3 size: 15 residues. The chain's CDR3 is CASSLTVAGGLEAFF. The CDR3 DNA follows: TGCGCCAGCAGCTTGACGGTGGCAGGGGGCCTTGAAGCTTTCTTT.

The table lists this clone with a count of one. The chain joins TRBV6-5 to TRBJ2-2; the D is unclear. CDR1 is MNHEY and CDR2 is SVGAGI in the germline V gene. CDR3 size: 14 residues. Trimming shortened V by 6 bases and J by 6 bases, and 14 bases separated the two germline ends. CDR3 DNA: TGTGCCAGCAGGCGCCAGGATCTCCCCGGGGAGCTGTTTTTT. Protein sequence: CASRRQDLPGELFF.

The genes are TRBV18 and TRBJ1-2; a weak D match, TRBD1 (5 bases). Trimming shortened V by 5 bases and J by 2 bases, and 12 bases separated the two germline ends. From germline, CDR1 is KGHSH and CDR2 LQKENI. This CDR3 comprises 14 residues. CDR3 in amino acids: CASSTTGQNYGYTF. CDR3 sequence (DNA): TGTGCCAGCTCAACTACAGGCCAGAACTATGGCTACACCTTC.

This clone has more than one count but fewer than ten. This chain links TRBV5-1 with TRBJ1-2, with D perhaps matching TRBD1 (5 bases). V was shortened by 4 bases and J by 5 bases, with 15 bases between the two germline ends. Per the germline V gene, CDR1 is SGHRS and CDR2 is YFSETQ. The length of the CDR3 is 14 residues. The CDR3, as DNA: TGCGCCAGCAGCCACAACGCGGGGGGTTATGGCTACACCTTC. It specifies CASSHNAGGYGYTF.

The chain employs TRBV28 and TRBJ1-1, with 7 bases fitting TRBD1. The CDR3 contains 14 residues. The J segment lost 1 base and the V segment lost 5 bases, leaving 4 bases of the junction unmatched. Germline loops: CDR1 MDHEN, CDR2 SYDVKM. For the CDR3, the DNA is TGTGCCAGCAGTCCGGGACAGCCGAACACTGAAGCTTTCTTT. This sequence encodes CASSPGQPNTEAFF.

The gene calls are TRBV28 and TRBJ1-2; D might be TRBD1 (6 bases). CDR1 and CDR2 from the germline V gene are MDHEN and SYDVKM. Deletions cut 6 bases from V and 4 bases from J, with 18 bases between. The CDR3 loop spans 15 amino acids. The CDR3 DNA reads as TGTGCCAGCAGACCTACCCCACAGGGAGTCTATGGCTACACCTTC. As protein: CASRPTPQGVYGYTF.

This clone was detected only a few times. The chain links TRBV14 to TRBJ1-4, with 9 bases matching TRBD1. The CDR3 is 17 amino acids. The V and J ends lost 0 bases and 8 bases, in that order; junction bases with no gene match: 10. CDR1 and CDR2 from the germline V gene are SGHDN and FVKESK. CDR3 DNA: TGTGCCAGCAGCCAAGATAAGGGGAACAGGGGGCTGGAAAAACTGTTTTTT. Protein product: CASSQDKGNRGLEKLFF.

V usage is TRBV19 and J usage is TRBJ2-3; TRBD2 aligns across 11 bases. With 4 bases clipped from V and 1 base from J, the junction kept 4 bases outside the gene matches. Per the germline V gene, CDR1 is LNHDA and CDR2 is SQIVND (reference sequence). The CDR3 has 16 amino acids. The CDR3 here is CASSTSTSGGTDTQYF. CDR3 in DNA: TGTGCCAGTAGTACCTCGACTAGCGGGGGCACAGATACGCAGTATTTT.

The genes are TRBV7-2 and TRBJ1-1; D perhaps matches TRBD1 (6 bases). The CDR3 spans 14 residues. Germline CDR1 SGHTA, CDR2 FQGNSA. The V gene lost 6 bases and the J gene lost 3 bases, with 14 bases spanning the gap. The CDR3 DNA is TGTGCCAGCAGGACAGGAGGTTGGGACACTGAAGCTTTCTTT. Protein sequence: CASRTGGWDTEAFF.

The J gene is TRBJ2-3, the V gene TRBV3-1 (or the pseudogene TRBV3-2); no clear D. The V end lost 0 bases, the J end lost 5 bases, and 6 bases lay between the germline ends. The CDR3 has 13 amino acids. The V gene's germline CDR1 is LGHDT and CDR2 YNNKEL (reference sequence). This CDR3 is CASSQDFGDTQYF. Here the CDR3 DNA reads TGTGCCAGCAGCCAAGATTTCGGAGATACGCAGTATTTT.

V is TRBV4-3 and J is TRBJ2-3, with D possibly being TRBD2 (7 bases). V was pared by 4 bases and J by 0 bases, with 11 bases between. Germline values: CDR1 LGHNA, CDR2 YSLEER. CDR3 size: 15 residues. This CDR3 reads CASSPAGASTDTQYF. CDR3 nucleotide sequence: TGCGCCAGCAGCCCGGCGGGGGCTAGCACAGATACGCAGTATTTT.

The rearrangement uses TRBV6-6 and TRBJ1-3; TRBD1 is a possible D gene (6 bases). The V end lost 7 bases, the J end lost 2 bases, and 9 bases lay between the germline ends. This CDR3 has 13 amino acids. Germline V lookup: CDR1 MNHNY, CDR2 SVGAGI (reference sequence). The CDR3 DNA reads TGTGCCAGCACTGGGGGCACTGGAAACACCATATATTTT. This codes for CASTGGTGNTIYF.

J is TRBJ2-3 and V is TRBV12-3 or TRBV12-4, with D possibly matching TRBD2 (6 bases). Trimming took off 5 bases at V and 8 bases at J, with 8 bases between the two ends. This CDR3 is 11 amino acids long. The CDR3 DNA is TGTGCCAGCAGTGTGGGAGGTACGCAGTATTTT. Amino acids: CASSVGGTQYF.

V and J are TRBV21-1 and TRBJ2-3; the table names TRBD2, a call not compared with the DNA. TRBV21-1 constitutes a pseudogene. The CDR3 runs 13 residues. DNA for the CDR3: TGTGCCAGCAGCAAAGCGCGCCGGGATACGCAGTATTTT. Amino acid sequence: CASSKARRDTQYF.